Sequencing of this T cell receptor beta chain was carried out in a study of CD8 T cells in ankylosing spondylitis. Broader study findings: Some motif variants had been reported before (in reactive arthritis synovial fluid and blood).

As for this clonotype: The antigen is undetermined.

MiXCR, run by TCRdb on the 5' RACE reads, gives a single entry per CDR3 protein. Of more than 300,000 distinct CDR3 sequences detected, around a tenth appear once; the ten largest clones hold around 8.4%. CDR1 and CDR2 from the germline V gene are SGHTA and FQGTGA. J was trimmed by 5 bases and V by 2 bases; bases with no gene match: 3. The CDR3 extends over 15 amino acids. The source is a female donor with ankylosing spondylitis or in good health (not recorded which). Specimen: blood, either unsorted or a sorted T cell fraction (not recorded which). V is TRBV7-3 and J is TRBJ2-2, with 9 bases matching TRBD2. For the CDR3, the DNA is TGTGCCAGCAGCTTATTAAGCGGGGGGACCGGGGAGCTGTTTTTT. Translating gives CASSLLSGGTGELFF.